Listed below are T cell receptor beta chains from one sample, sequenced in a study of T cell changes during pregnancy in multiple sclerosis. Profiled with immunoSEQ multiplex PCR; TCRdb holds only in-frame clones, not every one. The profile shows approximately 20,000 clones, about 90% of them singletons. Material: CD8+ T cells from peripheral blood mononuclear cells, obtained after pregnancy. Source of these receptors: a female donor in good health, enrolled as a control in a pregnancy study. Each CDR3 is given with its conserved first and last residue. D genes are given only for firm matches. The listing skips clone size in some rows; elsewhere it reads once, few, many or a size class.

cdr3_aa: CASSNLGDYGYTF
cdr3_nt: TGTGCCAGCAGCAACCTAGGAGACTATGGCTACACCTTC
j_call: TRBJ1-2
d_call: -
clone_size: -
v_call: TRBV21-1
cdr3_length: 13

cdr3_aa: CAWSSGVGDQPQHF
cdr3_nt: TGTGCCTGGAGTTCGGGGGTCGGGGACCAGCCCCAGCATTTT
j_call: TRBJ1-5
d_call: -
clone_size: -
v_call: TRBV30
cdr3_length: 14

cdr3_aa: CASSFSGPNYGYTF
cdr3_nt: TGTGCCAGCAGTTTCTCAGGGCCTAACTATGGCTACACCTTC
j_call: TRBJ1-2
d_call: -
clone_size: -
v_call: TRBV27
cdr3_length: 14

cdr3_aa: CASSLFASGGASFQETQYF
cdr3_nt: TGTGCCAGCAGCTTATTCGCTAGCGGGGGGGCCTCTTTCCAAGAGACCCAGTACTTC
j_call: TRBJ2-5
d_call: TRBD2
clone_size: -
v_call: TRBV7-9
cdr3_length: 19

cdr3_aa: CASSRDRGTYEQYF
cdr3_nt: TGTGCCAGCAGTCGGGACAGGGGTACCTACGAGCAGTACTTC
j_call: TRBJ2-7
d_call: TRBD1
clone_size: -
v_call: TRBV27
cdr3_length: 14

cdr3_aa: CASSQGSGYQETQYF
cdr3_nt: TGCGCCAGCAGCCAAGGCAGCGGGTACCAAGAGACCCAGTACTTC
j_call: TRBJ2-5
d_call: -
clone_size: -
v_call: TRBV4-1
cdr3_length: 15

cdr3_aa: CASSLYTGGGYTF
cdr3_nt: TGTGCCAGCAGCTTATATACGGGGGGAGGCTACACCTTC
j_call: TRBJ1-2
d_call: -
clone_size: -
v_call: TRBV7-9
cdr3_length: 13

cdr3_aa: CAISESGGGTYEQYF
cdr3_nt: TGTGCCATCAGTGAGTCCGGCGGGGGGACCTACGAGCAGTACTTC
j_call: TRBJ2-7
d_call: TRBD2
clone_size: -
v_call: TRBV10-3
cdr3_length: 15

cdr3_aa: CASSVVAGGVNTEAFF
cdr3_nt: TGTGCCAGCAGCGTAGTCGCAGGGGGCGTGAACACTGAAGCTTTCTTT
j_call: TRBJ1-1
d_call: TRBD1
clone_size: once
v_call: TRBV9
cdr3_length: 16

cdr3_aa: CASSLELTGGRTDTQYF
cdr3_nt: TGTGCCAGCAGCTTAGAACTTACAGGGGGCCGCACAGATACGCAGTATTTT
j_call: TRBJ2-3
d_call: TRBD1
clone_size: -
v_call: TRBV11-3
cdr3_length: 17

cdr3_aa: CASSFDRGGNEQYF
cdr3_nt: TGTGCCAGCAGCTTTGACAGGGGCGGCAACGAGCAGTACTTC
j_call: TRBJ2-7
d_call: TRBD1
clone_size: -
v_call: TRBV7-2
cdr3_length: 14

cdr3_aa: CASSGGDTYSGANVLTF
cdr3_nt: TGTGCCAGCAGCGGGGGGGACACGTACTCTGGGGCCAACGTCCTGACTTTC
j_call: TRBJ2-6
d_call: TRBD2
clone_size: -
v_call: TRBV6-4
cdr3_length: 17

cdr3_aa: CASSPTGNTEAFF
cdr3_nt: TGTGCCAGCAGTCCGACAGGGAACACTGAAGCTTTCTTT
j_call: TRBJ1-1
d_call: -
clone_size: -
v_call: TRBV2
cdr3_length: 13

cdr3_aa: CASSIKPGIPEAFF
cdr3_nt: TGTGCCAGTAGTATTAAACCAGGGATCCCTGAAGCTTTCTTT
j_call: TRBJ1-1
d_call: -
clone_size: few
v_call: TRBV19
cdr3_length: 14

cdr3_aa: CASSQDREEGYTF
cdr3_nt: TGCGCCAGCAGCCAAGATCGTGAGGAGGGCTACACCTTC
j_call: TRBJ1-2
d_call: -
clone_size: once
v_call: TRBV4-3
cdr3_length: 13

cdr3_aa: CASSLRGLQETQYF
cdr3_nt: TGTGCCAGCAGCTTAAGAGGGCTTCAAGAGACCCAGTACTTC
j_call: TRBJ2-5
d_call: -
clone_size: -
v_call: TRBV7-3
cdr3_length: 14

cdr3_aa: CASSVGGLTDYTF
cdr3_nt: TGTGCCAGCAGCGTAGGAGGGTTGACTGACTACACCTTC
j_call: TRBJ1-2
d_call: -
clone_size: -
v_call: TRBV9
cdr3_length: 13

cdr3_aa: CASSPGQGVFGYTF
cdr3_nt: TGTGCCAGCAGCCCGGGACAGGGGGTTTTTGGCTACACCTTC
j_call: TRBJ1-2
d_call: TRBD1
clone_size: -
v_call: TRBV5-6
cdr3_length: 14